This TCR beta chain was captured in a study of cytomegalovirus exposure and HLA in healthy donors. Study-wide results and limits: The authors later found most CMV-associated TCR beta chains appeared HLA-restricted. Equally common other TCR beta chains were less clonally expanded than HLA-associated ones, a later analysis found.

Researchers ran the PCR with 60 Vbeta and 13 Jbeta primers. The assay was immunoSEQ multiplex PCR, and TCRdb's table has in-frame clones only and misses some. The sample contains 90,000 to 140,000 clones, around 80% of which appear only once. With respect to this clone: Its target is unknown.

CDR3 size: 15 residues. The V gene's germline CDR1 is SQVTM and CDR2 ANQGSEA. The V end was cut by 5 bases, the J end by 5 bases, with 19 bases between. The clonotype originates from a male donor in good health and CMV-seronegative. V usage is TRBV29-1 and J usage is TRBJ2-1; D possibly corresponds to TRBD1 (5 bases). Material: PBMCs. The CDR3 DNA reads as TGCAGCGTTACTGGGTTGGGGCCGTGGAACAATGAGCAGTTCTTC. Amino acids: CSVTGLGPWNNEQFF.